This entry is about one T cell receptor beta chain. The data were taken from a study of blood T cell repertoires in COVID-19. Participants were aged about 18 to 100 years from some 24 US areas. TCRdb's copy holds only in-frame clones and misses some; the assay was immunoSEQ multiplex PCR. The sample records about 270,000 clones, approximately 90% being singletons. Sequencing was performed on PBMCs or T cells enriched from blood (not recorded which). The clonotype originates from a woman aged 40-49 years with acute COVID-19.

The CDR3 spells CASSFNGQGNQPQHF. The CDR3 DNA follows: TGTGCCAGTAGTTTCAATGGACAGGGGAATCAGCCCCAGCATTTT. The chain combines TRBV19 with TRBJ1-5; TRBD1 matches at 9 bases. CDR3 length: 15 amino acids. In germline, CDR1 is LNHDA, CDR2 SQIVND (reference sequence). The junction had 6 bases not matched to a gene; V was cut back by 5 bases and J by 4 bases. The full variable domain, in which reference TRBV19 and TRBJ1-5 provide the parts outside the CDR3, is DGGITQSPKYLFRKEGQNVTLSCEQNLNHDAMYWYRQDPGQGLRLIYYSQIVNDFQKGDIAEGYSVSREKKESFPLTVTSAQKNPTAFYLCASSFNGQGNQPQHFGDGTRLSIL.